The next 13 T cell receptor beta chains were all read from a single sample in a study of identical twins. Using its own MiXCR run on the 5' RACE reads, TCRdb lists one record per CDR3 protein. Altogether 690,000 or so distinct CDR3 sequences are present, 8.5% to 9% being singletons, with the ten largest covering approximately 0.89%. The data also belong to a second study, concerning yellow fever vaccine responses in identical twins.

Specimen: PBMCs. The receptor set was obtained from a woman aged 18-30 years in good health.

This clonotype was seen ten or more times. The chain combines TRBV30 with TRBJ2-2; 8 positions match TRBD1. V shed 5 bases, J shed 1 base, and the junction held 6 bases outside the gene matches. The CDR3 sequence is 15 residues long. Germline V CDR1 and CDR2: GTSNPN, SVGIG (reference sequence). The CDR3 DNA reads TGTGCCTGGGGGGCAGGGACAGGGAACACCGGGGAGCTGTTTTTT. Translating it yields CAWGAGTGNTGELFF.

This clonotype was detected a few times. DNA of the CDR3: TGTGCCAGCAGCTCGGGCTCTTCCCGGAGCGATGAGCAGTTCTTC. Translating gives CASSSGSSRSDEQFF. The gene calls are TRBV7-2 and TRBJ2-1; D is unresolved. This CDR3 contains 15 residues. V lost 4 bases and J lost 8, with 18 bases in between. CDR1 is SGHTA, CDR2 FQGNSA, per germline.

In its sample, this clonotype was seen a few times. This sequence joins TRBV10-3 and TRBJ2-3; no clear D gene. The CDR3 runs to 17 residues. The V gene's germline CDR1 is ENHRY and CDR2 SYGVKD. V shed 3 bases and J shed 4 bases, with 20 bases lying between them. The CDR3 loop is CAISEPPGYNVADTQYF. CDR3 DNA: TGTGCCATCAGTGAACCCCCGGGTTACAATGTCGCAGATACGCAGTATTTT.

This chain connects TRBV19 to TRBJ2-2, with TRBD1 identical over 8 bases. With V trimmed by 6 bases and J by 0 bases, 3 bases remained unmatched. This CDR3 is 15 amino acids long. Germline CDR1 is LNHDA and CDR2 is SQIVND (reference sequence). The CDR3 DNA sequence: TGTGCCAGTAGGGCACAGGGGGCGAACACCGGGGAGCTGTTTTTT. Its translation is CASRAQGANTGELFF.

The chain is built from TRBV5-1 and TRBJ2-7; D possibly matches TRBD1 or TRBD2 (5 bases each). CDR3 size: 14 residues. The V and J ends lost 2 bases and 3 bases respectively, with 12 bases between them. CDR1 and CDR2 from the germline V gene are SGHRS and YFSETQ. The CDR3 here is CASSLRDDLYEQYF. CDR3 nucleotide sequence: TGCGCCAGCAGCTTACGGGACGATCTCTACGAGCAGTACTTC.

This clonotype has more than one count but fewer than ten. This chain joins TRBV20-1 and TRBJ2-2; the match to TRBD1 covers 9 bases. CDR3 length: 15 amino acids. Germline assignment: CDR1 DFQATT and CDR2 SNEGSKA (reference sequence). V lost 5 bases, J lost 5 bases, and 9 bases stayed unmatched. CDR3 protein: CSARRQGGWTGELFF. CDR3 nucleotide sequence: TGCAGTGCTCGCAGACAGGGGGGGTGGACCGGGGAGCTGTTTTTT.

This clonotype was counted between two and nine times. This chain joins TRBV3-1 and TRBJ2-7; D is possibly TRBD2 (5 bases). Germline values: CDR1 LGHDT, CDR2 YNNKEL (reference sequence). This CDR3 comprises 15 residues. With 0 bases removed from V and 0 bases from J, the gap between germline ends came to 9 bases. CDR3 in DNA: TGTGCCAGCAGCCAAGATCTACGGGGCTCCTACGAGCAGTACTTC. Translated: CASSQDLRGSYEQYF.

The CDR3, as DNA: TGCAGTGCTAGAATGGCCCTAACTAGCGGGAGTTTTCCGATCGACAATGAGCAGTTCTTC. Its translation: CSARMALTSGSFPIDNEQFF. The gene calls are TRBV20-1 and TRBJ2-1; TRBD2 aligns across 11 bases. Germline V lookup: CDR1 DFQATT, CDR2 SNEGSKA (reference sequence). V trimming: 2 bases; J trimming: 5 bases; junction bases outside the gene matches: 20. The CDR3 totals 20 residues.

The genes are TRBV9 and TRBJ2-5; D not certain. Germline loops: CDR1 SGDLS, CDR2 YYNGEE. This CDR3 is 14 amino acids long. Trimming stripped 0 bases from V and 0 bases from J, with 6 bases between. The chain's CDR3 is CASSVALNQETQYF. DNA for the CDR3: TGTGCCAGCAGCGTAGCTCTCAACCAAGAGACCCAGTACTTC.

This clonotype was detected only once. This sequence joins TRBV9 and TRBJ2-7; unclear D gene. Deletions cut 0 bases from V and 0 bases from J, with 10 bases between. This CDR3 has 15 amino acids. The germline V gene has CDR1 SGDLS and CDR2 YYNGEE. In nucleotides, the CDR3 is TGTGCCAGCAGCGTAGGGCCCCAGAGCTCCTACGAGCAGTACTTC. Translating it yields CASSVGPQSSYEQYF.

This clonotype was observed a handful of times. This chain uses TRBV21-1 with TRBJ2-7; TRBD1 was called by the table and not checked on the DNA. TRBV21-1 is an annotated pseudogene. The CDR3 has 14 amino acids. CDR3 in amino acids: CASSERQGYYEQYF. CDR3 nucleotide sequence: TGTGCCAGCAGCGAGCGCCAGGGGTACTACGAGCAGTACTTC.

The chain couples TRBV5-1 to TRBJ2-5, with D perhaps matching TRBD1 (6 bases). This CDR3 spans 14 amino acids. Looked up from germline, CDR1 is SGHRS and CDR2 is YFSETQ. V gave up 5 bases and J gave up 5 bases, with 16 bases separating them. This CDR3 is CASSKGHPIETQYF. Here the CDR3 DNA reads TGCGCCAGCAGTAAGGGACATCCGATTGAGACCCAGTACTTC.

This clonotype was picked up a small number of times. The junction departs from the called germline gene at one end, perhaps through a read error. CDR3 protein: CASSERRGTGIIF. As DNA, the CDR3 is TGTGCCAGCAGTGAACGTCGCGGGACAGGGATAATTTTT. This chain joins TRBV12-3 or TRBV12-4 and TRBJ1-1, with 9 bases that match TRBD1. This CDR3 region has 13 residues.